This T cell receptor beta chain was documented in a study of T cells in Graves' hyperthyroidism and ophthalmopathy (dated by TCRdb to the late 2010s). With regard to the full study: Peripheral blood samples were taken at initial diagnosis, before any treatment was given. To identify TCR V-J signatures that set the groups apart, the researchers used a discovery cohort of roughly 100 patients, made up of 40 to 45 with Graves' ophthalmopathy and some 58 with stable Graves' hyperthyroidism. For training and testing, the 100 patients in the discovery cohort were randomly divided in a 7:3 ratio. Following sampling, methimazole starting at 30 mg daily was given to hyperthyroidism patients, and high-dose intravenous methylprednisolone was given to ophthalmopathy patients. Thyroid tissue and blood T-cell repertoires from six or seven Graves' hyperthyroidism patients were also compared in the study. Prospective prediction of ophthalmopathy was tested in an independent validation cohort consisting of fewer than 20 hyperthyroidism patients and some 16 patients who later progressed to ophthalmopathy. The paper describes TCR Vbeta CDR3 sequencing of about 140 peripheral blood samples, made up of approximately 40 ophthalmopathy patients, roughly 75 hyperthyroidism patients and 17 progressor patients.

The TCR beta CDR3 regions were amplified from RNA transcripts. A first-round RT-PCR of the TCR CDR3 used the HTBI primer set with the Qiagen OneStep RT-PCR kit. Libraries were constructed in a second round of multiplex PCR, after which size selection and purification were performed. The libraries were sequenced on an Illumina HiSeq2000 using paired-end 100 bp reads. Per the original workflow: SOAPnuke was used to process the raw data, throwing out any read that contained adapters or uncalled bases, had a mean Phred below 15, or lacked an exact constant-primer or identifier match. COPE v1.2.5 was used to merge the high-quality paired reads, and each unique nucleotide sequence was defined as a clonotype. MiTCR v1.1 was used to align the clonotypes against IMGT TRBV, TRBD and TRBJ reference segments. Only V-J combinations with frequency above 0.0001, covering 99% to 99.2% of repertoires, were analysed. A TCS score was defined as the ratio of F50 (clonal expansion) to E x V (chaos), with BLOSUM62-based TCRdist applied between CDR3 peptides within each V-J. Welch's t-statistics and random forest reduced fewer than 550 V-J features to 13, which were used in a naive Bayes classifier (R e1071). Clones were called with MiXCR by TCRdb after fastp trimmed the public reads at Q25, and only in-frame beta chains were retained. Each entry is one CDR3 protein sequence, shown with its most common DNA and genes. The V and J calls here are based on TCRdb, not the publication. This sample gives a few hundred thousand distinct CDR3 sequences in total; more than 13% of them show up just once. Jointly, the top ten make up less than 35% of the sample.

As for this clonotype: It has no known antigen specificity. Base qualities were left out, and no much larger clone turns up one base away.

Stable Graves' hyperthyroidism was defined as the absence of progression to ophthalmopathy over 18 months of follow-up. Hyperthyroidism patients were newly diagnosed, had a disease duration of under 2 months, and were aged 18 to 65 years. The study excluded patients with uncontrolled infections, other autoimmune diseases, pregnancy or lactation. Diagnoses were based on clinical symptoms, serum thyroxine and TRAb, thyroid ultrasound and orbital computed tomography. PBMCs were separated from roughly 10 ml of fresh peripheral blood using Ficoll-Paque density gradient centrifugation. Total RNA was extracted using Trizol reagent, and RNA quality was assessed on an Agilent 2100 Bioanalyzer. Results and caveats for the whole study, not just this receptor: Most expanded thyroid clonotypes (frequency above 0.001) were also detected in blood, a finding suggesting that blood repertoires may reflect thyroid immune responses. In cross-validation, a model built on a 13 V-J signature told ophthalmopathy apart from stable hyperthyroidism with under 90% sensitivity and approximately 84% specificity, and in testing the same model reached 80%/75%. During validation, the model predicted progression to ophthalmopathy a median of about 5.9 months ahead of onset, with more than 60% sensitivity and 72.22% specificity. No statistical method was used to set the sample size in advance, and investigators knew the group allocation.

Measured from the cysteine to the phenylalanine, the CDR3 is 13 residues long. Only CDR3 DNA is held: 39 bases, read in frame from base 1. CDR1 and CDR2, looked up from the germline V gene (reference sequence), are DFQATT and SNEGSKA. V is shortened by 0 bases, J by 9 bases, and the region joining them spans 12 bases. This clonotype was sampled from a young woman with Graves' hyperthyroidism. Sequencing input: blood. The chain is encoded by TRBV20-1 joined to TRBJ2-1; a tentative D match to TRBD2 spans 5 bases. The CDR3 corresponds to CSARERRSAEQFF. The base sequence is TGCAGTGCTAGAGAGAGGAGGTCGGCTGAGCAGTTCTTC.